These 24 T cell receptor beta chains originate from one sample sequenced in a study of shared clonotypes between healthy human individuals. Clones were read by immunoSEQ multiplex PCR, and TCRdb kept only the in-frame ones, dropping some. The table includes 2 million to 2.5 million clones, approximately 95% detected once. Sequencing input: naive CD4+ T cells sorted from blood. Subset reported: CD45RA+ positively selected. The receptors shown here come from a man between 18 and 29 years old in good health.

The chain has TRBV5-8 and TRBJ1-4, with D hard to call. The CDR3 is 15 amino acids. Looked up from germline, CDR1 is SGHTS and CDR2 is YDEGEE. Trimming removed 2 bases from V and 8 bases from J, with 16 bases in between. The CDR3 loop is CASSLVDGRVEKLFF. CDR3 nucleotide sequence: TGTGCCAGCAGCTTAGTGGACGGCCGGGTGGAAAAACTGTTTTTT.

This chain uses TRBV6-1 with TRBJ1-2, with TRBD1 as a possible D gene (5 bases). Germline CDR1 and CDR2: MNHNS and SASEGT. V was trimmed by 4 bases and J by 5 bases, leaving 11 bases between them. The CDR3 spans 13 residues. The CDR3 DNA reads TGTGCCAGCAGTGTGCGGCAGGGTTATGGCTACACCTTC. This codes for CASSVRQGYGYTF.

The V gene is TRBV10-1, the J gene TRBJ2-1; D might be TRBD2 (6 bases). The germline CDR1 and CDR2 sequences are WNHNN and SYGVQD (reference sequence). V was trimmed by 5 bases and J by 2 bases, leaving 16 bases between them. This CDR3 has 16 residues. CDR3 coding DNA: TGCGCCAGCAGTAAACAGCGGGTCAAGACCTACAATGAGCAGTTCTTC. Its translation: CASSKQRVKTYNEQFF.

The V call is TRBV5-1, the J call TRBJ2-3; 9 nucleotides agree with TRBD2. The CDR3 runs to 16 residues. V was pared by 0 bases and J by 5 bases, with 7 bases of the junction left unmatched. The germline V gene has CDR1 SGHRS and CDR2 YFSETQ. CDR3 sequence reads: CASSLGSSGIGDTQYF. The CDR3 DNA reads as TGCGCCAGCAGCTTGGGTTCTAGCGGGATAGGAGATACGCAGTATTTT.

In its sample, this clone was seen a few times. This chain uses TRBV6-1 with TRBJ1-6, with 8 bases matching TRBD1. Germline CDR1 is MNHNS and CDR2 is SASEGT. The V gene end was trimmed by 4 bases and the J gene end by 4 bases; junction bases not matched to a gene: 3. This CDR3 has 15 amino acids. In DNA, the CDR3 is TGTGCCAGCAGTGCCGGGGACAGGTATAATTCACCCCTCCACTTT. This sequence encodes CASSAGDRYNSPLHF.

V usage is TRBV6-6 and J usage is TRBJ2-1; the D gene is possibly TRBD2 (6 bases). V dropped 8 bases and J dropped 9 bases, with 20 bases sitting between them. Per the germline V gene, CDR1 is MNHNY and CDR2 is SVGAGI (reference sequence). This CDR3 comprises 14 residues. For the CDR3, the DNA is TGTGCCAGCCGACCCCCTAGCGAGTCGGGTGAGCAGTTCTTC. It codes for CASRPPSESGEQFF.

Only one count was recorded for this clone. The chain joins TRBV2 to TRBJ2-7; D unclear. CDR1 and CDR2 (germline): SNHLY, FYNNEI. The CDR3 has 13 residues. The V and J ends lost 4 bases and 3 bases respectively, with 10 bases between them. CDR3 protein: CASSVSRDYEQYF. The CDR3 nucleotides are TGTGCCAGCAGTGTGAGTAGGGACTACGAGCAGTACTTC. Filled out from reference TRBV2 and TRBJ2-7, the complete variable domain reads EPEVTQTPSHQVTQMGQEVILRCVPISNHLYFYWYRQILGQKVEFLVSFYNNEISEKSEIFDDQFSVERPDGSNFTLKIRSTKLEDSAMYFCASSVSRDYEQYFGPGTRLTVT.

This chain connects TRBV5-1 to TRBJ2-7, with D uncertain. V dropped 4 bases and J dropped 0 bases, with 5 bases sitting between them. The germline gives CDR1 SGHRS, CDR2 YFSETQ. The CDR3 is 12 amino acids. The CDR3 DNA reads TGCGCCAGCAGCATCAACTCCTACGAGCAGTACTTC. Translation gives CASSINSYEQYF.

This clone was detected a few times. The chain has TRBV6-5 and TRBJ1-6, with D possibly being TRBD1 (6 bases). The germline V and J ends were trimmed by 7 bases and 12 bases, with 16 bases remaining between them. The CDR3 extends over 13 amino acids. Germline V gene sequence: CDR1 MNHEY, CDR2 SVGAGI. The DNA of the CDR3 is TGTGCCAGCACCAGGGGAGGGGAGGGACCCCTCCACTTT. This translates into CASTRGGEGPLHF.

On this clone: Other DNA sequences from this sample encode an identical CDR3 as well. J is TRBJ2-3 and V is TRBV19; the D gene is possibly TRBD1 (5 bases). The CDR3 contains 13 residues. Looked up from germline, CDR1 is LNHDA and CDR2 is SQIVND (reference sequence). Trimming left V 2 bases short and J 6 bases short, with 9 bases between. CDR3 nucleotide sequence: TGTGCCAGTAGTATACAGGGTGCGGATACGCAGTATTTT. Translation: CASSIQGADTQYF.

This chain links TRBV28 with TRBJ1-1; tentative D call: TRBD1 (5 bases). This CDR3 has 16 amino acids. V gave up 2 bases and J gave up 1 base, with 14 bases separating them. The germline V gene has CDR1 MDHEN and CDR2 SYDVKM. This CDR3 reads CASSLHLQGTNTEAFF. CDR3 bases: TGTGCCAGCAGTTTACATCTTCAGGGAACGAACACTGAAGCTTTCTTT.

The rearrangement links TRBV7-2 to TRBJ2-7; D is uncertain. V was clipped by 4 bases and J by 7 bases, with 23 bases between them. Germline lookup yields CDR1 SGHTA and CDR2 FQGNSA. This CDR3 is built from 16 residues. CDR3 protein: CASSSILGKSLGEQYF. The CDR3 DNA reads TGTGCCAGCAGCTCAATTTTAGGGAAGTCCCTGGGGGAGCAGTACTTC.

This chain joins TRBV29-1 and TRBJ2-7; D unresolved. Trimming stripped 4 bases from V and 0 bases from J, with 10 bases between. Germline CDR1 and CDR2: SQVTM and ANQGSEA. CDR3 length: 13 residues. CDR3: CSVVWQDSYEQYF. In DNA form, the CDR3 reads TGCAGCGTTGTCTGGCAGGACTCCTACGAGCAGTACTTC.

The CDR3 DNA reads as TGTGCCAGCAGCACGGCGCCTCTGACAACTGGAAACACCATATATTTT. Protein sequence: CASSTAPLTTGNTIYF. The J gene is TRBJ1-3, the V gene TRBV9; no firm D call. Trimming took off 4 bases at V and 2 bases at J, with 16 bases between the two ends. CDR3 length: 16 amino acids. The germline V gene encodes CDR1 SGDLS and CDR2 YYNGEE.

The chain links TRBV11-2 to TRBJ2-7, with 13 bases identical to TRBD2. Looked up from germline, CDR1 is SGHAT and CDR2 is FQNNGV. This CDR3 has 16 amino acids. V was pared by 0 bases and J by 5 bases, with 4 bases of the junction left unmatched. This CDR3 is CASSLDVGLAGNEQYF. CDR3 sequence (DNA): TGTGCCAGCAGCTTAGATGTGGGACTAGCGGGAAACGAGCAGTACTTC.

This chain links TRBV7-9 with TRBJ2-6; D is perhaps TRBD2 (5 bases). This CDR3 has 17 amino acids. Germline CDR1 and CDR2: SEHNR and FQNEAQ (reference sequence). The V end lost 3 bases, the J end lost 0 bases, and 12 bases lay between the germline ends. The CDR3 DNA follows: TGTGCCAGCAGCTTCCCGGGGTGGGACTCTGGGGCCAACGTCCTGACTTTC. Amino acids: CASSFPGWDSGANVLTF. The entire variable domain, with the rest obtained from reference TRBV7-9 and TRBJ2-6, is as follows: DTGVSQNPRHKITKRGQNVTFRCDPISEHNRLYWYRQTLGQGPEFLTYFQNEAQLEKSRLLSDRFSAERPKGSFSTLEIQRTEQGDSAMYLCASSFPGWDSGANVLTFGAGSRLTVL.

The V gene is TRBV7-8, the J gene TRBJ1-5, with 10 bases aligning to TRBD1. This CDR3 is built from 15 residues. With V trimmed by 5 bases and J by 5 bases, 6 bases remained unmatched. The germline V gene encodes CDR1 SGHVS and CDR2 FQNEAQ. The CDR3 sequence: CASSLGQGVDQPQHF. DNA of the CDR3: TGTGCCAGCAGCCTTGGACAGGGGGTAGATCAGCCCCAGCATTTT.

This chain uses TRBV15 with TRBJ2-7; D unresolved. The CDR3 sequence is 15 residues long. Per the germline V gene, CDR1 is LNHNV and CDR2 is YYDKDF (reference sequence). The V gene lost 0 bases and the J gene lost 2 bases, with 11 bases spanning the gap. The CDR3 sequence is CATSRDFGMPYEQYF. CDR3 DNA sequence: TGTGCCACCAGCAGAGATTTTGGCATGCCCTACGAGCAGTACTTC. Full variable domain (rest looked up from reference TRBV15 and TRBJ2-7): DAMVIQNPRYQVTQFGKPVTLSCSQTLNHNVMYWYQQKSSQAPKLLFHYYDKDFNNEADTPDNFQSRRPNTSFCFLDIRSPGLGDTAMYLCATSRDFGMPYEQYFGPGTRLTVT.

This chain joins TRBV6-1 and TRBJ2-1, with D tentatively TRBD2 (5 bases). V was pared by 6 bases and J by 3 bases, with 12 bases between. CDR3 length: 14 amino acids. In germline, CDR1 is MNHNS, CDR2 SASEGT. CDR3 in amino acids: CASRSGVHYNEQFF. The CDR3 coding sequence is TGTGCCAGCAGATCCGGGGTCCACTACAATGAGCAGTTCTTC.

The V call is TRBV28, the J call TRBJ1-6, with D tentatively TRBD1 (5 bases). Looked up from germline, CDR1 is MDHEN and CDR2 is SYDVKM. V lost 2 bases, J lost 10 bases, and 12 bases lay in between. CDR3 length equals 14 residues. CDR3 DNA sequence: TGTGCCAGCAGTTTAGTCCGGGGCCGGTCACCCCTCCACTTT. Its translation is CASSLVRGRSPLHF.

V is TRBV6-6 and J is TRBJ2-2; D might be TRBD1 or TRBD2, each matching 5 bases. The CDR3 has 14 residues. CDR1 is MNHNY and CDR2 is SVGAGI in the germline V gene (reference sequence). Trimming pared 7 bases from V and 2 bases from J, leaving 11 bases between. The CDR3 loop is CASIRDPNTGELFF. The DNA of the CDR3 is TGTGCCAGCATCCGGGACCCAAACACCGGGGAGCTGTTTTTT.

This rearrangement joins TRBV19 to TRBJ2-1; tentative D call: TRBD1 (6 bases). Germline V gene lookup returns CDR1 LNHDA and CDR2 SQIVND (reference sequence). V was pared by 6 bases and J by 5 bases, with 11 bases between. This CDR3 comprises 13 residues. CDR3 in DNA: TGTGCCAGTAGCCCGGCAGGGGACAATGAGCAGTTCTTC. The encoded protein is CASSPAGDNEQFF.

Of note for this clone: An end of the junction does not agree with germline; a read error may underlie this. The V and J genes are TRBV18 and TRBJ2-1, with D maybe TRBD1 (5 bases). This CDR3 has 18 amino acids. CDR1 and CDR2 from the germline V gene are KGHSH and LQKENI. The CDR3 sequence: CASSPPNPVGPSHNEQFF. The CDR3 bases are TGTGCCAGCTCACCACCGAATCCAGTGGGGCCCTCCCACAATGAGCAGTTCTTC.

The chain has TRBV30 and TRBJ1-4, with 7 bases matching TRBD1. This CDR3 contains 14 residues. V shed 5 bases, J shed 5 bases, and the junction held 8 bases outside the gene matches. The germline gives CDR1 GTSNPN, CDR2 SVGIG (reference sequence). For the CDR3, the DNA is TGTGCCTGGGGCCTGACAGGGATAAATGAAAAACTGTTTTTT. Translating it yields CAWGLTGINEKLFF.